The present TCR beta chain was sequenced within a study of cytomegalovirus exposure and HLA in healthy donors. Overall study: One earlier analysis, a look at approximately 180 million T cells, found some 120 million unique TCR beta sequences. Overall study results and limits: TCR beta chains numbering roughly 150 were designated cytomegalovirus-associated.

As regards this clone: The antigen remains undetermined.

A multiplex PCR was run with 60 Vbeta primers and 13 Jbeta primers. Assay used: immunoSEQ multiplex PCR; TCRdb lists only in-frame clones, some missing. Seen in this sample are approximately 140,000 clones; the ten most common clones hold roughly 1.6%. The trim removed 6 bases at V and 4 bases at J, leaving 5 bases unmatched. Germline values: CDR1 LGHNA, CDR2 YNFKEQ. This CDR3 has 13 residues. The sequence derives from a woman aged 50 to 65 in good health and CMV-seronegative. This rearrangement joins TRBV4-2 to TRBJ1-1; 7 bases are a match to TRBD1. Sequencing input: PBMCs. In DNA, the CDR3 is TGTGCCAGCAGATGGGACAGCTCCACTGAAGCTTTCTTT. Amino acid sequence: CASRWDSSTEAFF.